This passage covers 16 T cell receptor beta chains from one sample sequenced in a study of CD8+ T cells in alopecia areata. Following extraction, RNA underwent reverse transcription to cDNA, which served as the sequencing template. Repertoires were generated with immunoSEQ multiplex PCR, while TCRdb's copy carries only in-frame clones and drops some. The sample carries under 200,000 clones, 50% to 70% recorded once. Noted treatment: oral pan-JAK inhibitor, 5-10 mg twice daily. The sequences come from CD4+ T cells sorted from blood, collected at week 4, from a patient treated with tofacitinib. The receptors derive from a human donor with alopecia areata.

The J gene is TRBJ2-1, the V gene TRBV2; D gene ambiguous. Trimming shortened V by 3 bases and J by 6 bases, and 9 bases separated the two germline ends. The germline V gene encodes CDR1 SNHLY and CDR2 FYNNEI. There are 13 residues in the CDR3. The CDR3 DNA sequence: TGTGCCAGCAGTGACGGAAGGATCAATGAGCAGTTCTTC. Protein: CASSDGRINEQFF.

The chain couples TRBV4-3 to TRBJ1-1; D ambiguous. The CDR3 has 13 amino acids. The V end lost 4 bases, the J end lost 3 bases, and 9 bases lay between the germline ends. Germline V gives CDR1 LGHNA, CDR2 YSLEER. In nucleotides, the CDR3 is TGCGCCAGCAGCCGGACGAGGGACACTGAAGCTTTCTTT. Translated, it gives CASSRTRDTEAFF.

There are a few counts of this clone. The chain joins TRBV7-9 to TRBJ1-6, with a weak D call TRBD1 (5 bases). CDR1 SEHNR and CDR2 FQNEAQ come from the germline V gene (reference sequence). The CDR3 extends over 14 amino acids. Trimming removed 1 base from V and 6 bases from J, with 7 bases in between. In DNA, the CDR3 is TGTGCCAGCAGCTTAGAGCAGGGTAATTCACCCCTCCACTTT. As protein: CASSLEQGNSPLHF. Looking up the rest from reference TRBV7-9 and TRBJ1-6 gives the full variable domain: DTGVSQNPRHKITKRGQNVTFRCDPISEHNRLYWYRQTLGQGPEFLTYFQNEAQLEKSRLLSDRFSAERPKGSFSTLEIQRTEQGDSAMYLCASSLEQGNSPLHFGNGTRLTVT.

The rearrangement links TRBV2 to TRBJ2-5; 7 nucleotides match TRBD1. After removal of 5 bases from V and 3 bases from J, the junction contained 3 bases not matched to a gene. CDR1 SNHLY and CDR2 FYNNEI come from the germline V gene. The CDR3 has 13 residues. CDR3 protein: CASSLQGKETQYF. The CDR3 nucleotides read TGTGCCAGCAGTCTACAGGGGAAAGAGACCCAGTACTTC.

This clone was counted a few times. This sample includes further DNA sequences coding for the same CDR3. CDR3 protein: CAWSGGFGTEAFF. The CDR3 coding sequence is TGTGCCTGGAGTGGGGGGTTTGGCACTGAAGCTTTCTTT. J is TRBJ1-1 and V is TRBV30; the D gene is possibly TRBD1 (5 bases). Per germline, CDR1 GTSNPN and CDR2 SVGIG (reference sequence). This CDR3 region has 13 residues. The V end lost 1 base, the J end lost 4 bases, and 10 bases lay between the germline ends.

The V gene is TRBV7-2, the J gene TRBJ2-5, with 9 bases matching TRBD1. The V gene end was trimmed by 0 bases and the J gene end by 6 bases; junction bases not matched to a gene: 2. The V gene's germline CDR1 is SGHTA and CDR2 FQGNSA. CDR3 length: 14 residues. The CDR3 loop is CASSLAQGAQTQYF. The CDR3 DNA is TGTGCCAGCAGCTTAGCACAGGGGGCTCAGACCCAGTACTTC.

This chain links TRBV18 with TRBJ2-1; D is perhaps TRBD2 (6 bases). Germline-derived CDR1 and CDR2 are KGHSH and LQKENI. The CDR3 extends over 16 amino acids. Trimming shortened V by 3 bases and J by 5 bases, and 17 bases separated the two germline ends. In nucleotides, the CDR3 is TGTGCCAGCTCACCCACGCATAGCGGCCTCAACAATGAGCAGTTCTTC. Protein product: CASSPTHSGLNNEQFF.

The chain links TRBV7-8 to TRBJ2-7; possible D gene TRBD1, 5 bases. The germline V and J ends were trimmed by 1 base and 4 bases, with 14 bases remaining between them. This CDR3 comprises 15 residues. Germline CDR1 SGHVS, CDR2 FQNEAQ. CDR3 nucleotides: TGTGCCAGCAGCTTAGGGCAGGGCGATACTTACGAGCAGTACTTC. Translation: CASSLGQGDTYEQYF.

This clone was observed a handful of times. The CDR3 spells CSAGNGYTF. The CDR3 bases are TGCAGCGCCGGGAATGGCTACACCTTC. J is TRBJ1-2 and V is TRBV29-1; D is undetermined. Germline CDR1 is SQVTM and CDR2 is ANQGSEA. The germline V and J ends were trimmed by 7 bases and 6 bases, with 6 bases remaining between them. The CDR3 covers 9 residues.

The chain uses TRBV6-5 and TRBJ1-2; 7 bases line up with TRBD1. CDR1 and CDR2 from the germline V gene are MNHEY and SVGAGI. This CDR3 is built from 13 residues. Trimming took 7 bases from V and 2 from J; bases not matched to a gene: 4. The CDR3: CASTADRNYGYTF. The CDR3 DNA reads TGTGCCAGCACCGCGGACAGGAACTATGGCTACACCTTC.

The chain links TRBV5-1 to TRBJ1-5, with TRBD1 identical over 7 bases. This CDR3 contains 14 residues. Germline CDR1 reads SGHRS; CDR2 reads YFSETQ. Losses at the gene ends were 4 bases for V and 4 bases for J; bases not matched to a gene: 5. The CDR3 spells CASSPQGQNQPQHF. CDR3 coding DNA: TGCGCCAGCAGCCCCCAGGGACAGAATCAGCCCCAGCATTTT.

This clone was detected only a few times. This rearrangement joins TRBV29-1 to TRBJ2-5, with D tentatively TRBD1 (6 bases). Germline values: CDR1 SQVTM, CDR2 ANQGSEA. The CDR3 consists of 12 residues. V was cut by 7 bases and J by 2 bases, with 11 bases left in between. CDR3 loop: CSEKTGQETQYF. Written as DNA, the CDR3 is TGCAGCGAGAAGACAGGACAAGAGACCCAGTACTTC. The full variable domain, in which reference TRBV29-1 and TRBJ2-5 provide the parts outside the CDR3, is SAVISQKPSRDICQRGTSLTIQCQVDSQVTMMFWYRQQPGQSLTLIATANQGSEATYESGFVIDKFPISRPNLTFSTLTVSNMSPEDSSIYLCSEKTGQETQYFGPGTRLLVL.

A few counts support this clone. The genes are TRBV19 and TRBJ2-3; D unclear. V shed 0 bases and J shed 4 bases, with 5 bases lying between them. The CDR3 is made up of 13 amino acids. Germline V gene data show CDR1 as LNHDA and CDR2 as SQIVND (reference sequence). The CDR3 bases are TGTGCCAGTAGTATAGATGGGGCAGATACGCAGTATTTT. Amino acid sequence: CASSIDGADTQYF.

The V and J genes are TRBV30 and TRBJ1-5; 8 bases match TRBD1. The germline CDR1 and CDR2 sequences are GTSNPN and SVGIG (reference sequence). The J segment lost 4 bases and the V segment lost 2 bases, leaving 4 bases of the junction unmatched. The length of the CDR3 is 14 residues. The CDR3, as DNA: TGTGCCTGGAGTAGGACAGGGTGGAATCAGCCCCAGCATTTT. It is translated as CAWSRTGWNQPQHF.

The chain employs TRBV5-4 and TRBJ2-1; 7 positions match TRBD2. The CDR3 has 13 amino acids. Looked up from germline, CDR1 is SGHNT and CDR2 is YYREEE (reference sequence). With V trimmed by 5 bases and J by 7 bases, 6 bases remained unmatched. The CDR3 here is CASRRGGLNEQFF. CDR3 DNA: TGTGCCAGCAGGCGCGGGGGATTAAATGAGCAGTTCTTC.

V is TRBV27 and J is TRBJ2-5, with 9 bases fitting TRBD2. Germline assignment: CDR1 MNHEY and CDR2 SMNVEV (reference sequence). This CDR3 region has 14 residues. The junction had 6 bases not matched to a gene; V was cut back by 8 bases and J by 2 bases. The CDR3 DNA sequence: TGTGCCAGCGGACGTGCGGGGGGGCAAGAGACCCAGTACTTC. As protein: CASGRAGGQETQYF.